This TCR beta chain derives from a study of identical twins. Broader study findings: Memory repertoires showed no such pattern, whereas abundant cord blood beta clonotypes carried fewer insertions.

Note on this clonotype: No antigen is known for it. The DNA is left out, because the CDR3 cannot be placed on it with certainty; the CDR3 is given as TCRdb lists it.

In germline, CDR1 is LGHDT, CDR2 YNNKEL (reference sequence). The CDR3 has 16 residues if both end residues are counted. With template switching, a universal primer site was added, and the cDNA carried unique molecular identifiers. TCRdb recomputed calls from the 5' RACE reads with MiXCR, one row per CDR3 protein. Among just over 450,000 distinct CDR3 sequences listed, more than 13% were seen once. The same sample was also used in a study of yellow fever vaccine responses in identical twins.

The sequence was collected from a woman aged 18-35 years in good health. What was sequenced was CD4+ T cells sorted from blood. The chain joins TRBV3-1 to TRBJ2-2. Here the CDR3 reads CASSQDRSGPPGSCFF.